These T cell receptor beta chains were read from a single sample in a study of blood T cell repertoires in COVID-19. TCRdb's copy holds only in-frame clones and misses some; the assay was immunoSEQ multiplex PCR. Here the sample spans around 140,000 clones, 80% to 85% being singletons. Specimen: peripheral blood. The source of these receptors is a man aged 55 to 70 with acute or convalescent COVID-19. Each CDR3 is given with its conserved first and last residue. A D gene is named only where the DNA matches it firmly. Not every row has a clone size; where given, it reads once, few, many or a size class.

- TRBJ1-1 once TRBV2 TGTGCCAGCAGAAACAGGGATTTCCACACTGAAGCTTTCTTT CASRNRDFHTEAFF
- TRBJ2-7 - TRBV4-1 TGCGCCAGCAGCGCCGAGGCTTTTAACTACGAGCAGTACTTC CASSAEAFNYEQYF
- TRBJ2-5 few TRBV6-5 TGTGCCAGCAGTTACTCCCGGACACAACAAGAGACCCAGTACTTC CASSYSRTQQETQYF
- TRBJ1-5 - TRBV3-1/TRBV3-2 TGTGCCAGCAGCACAGACAGCAATCAGCCCCAGCATTTT CASSTDSNQPQHF
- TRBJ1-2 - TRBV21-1 TGTGCCAGCAGCTACACAGGGGTTAACTATGGCTACACCTTC CASSYTGVNYGYTF
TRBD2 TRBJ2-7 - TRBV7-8 TGTGCCAGCAGCCTTATGGGACTAGCGGGCTTAGAGCAGTACTTC CASSLMGLAGLEQYF
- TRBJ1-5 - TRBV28 TGTGCCAGCAGTGGTTACATTAGCAATCAGCCCCAGCATTTT CASSGYISNQPQHF
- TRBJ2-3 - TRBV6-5 TGTGCCAGCAGTTACTCGACTGTTCAAAGCACAGATACGCAGTATTTT CASSYSTVQSTDTQYF
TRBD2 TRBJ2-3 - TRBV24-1 TGTGCCACCAGTGACCGCCCGACTAGCGGGAGATCGGATACGCAGTATTTT CATSDRPTSGRSDTQYF
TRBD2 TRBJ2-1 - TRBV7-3 TGTGCCAGCAGCAAGGGGCTAGCGGGAGTCAATGAGCAGTTCTTC CASSKGLAGVNEQFF
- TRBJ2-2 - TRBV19 TGTGCCAGTAATCCCAGGGCTTCCGGGCCCACGGCCGGGGAGCTGTTTTTT CASNPRASGPTAGELFF
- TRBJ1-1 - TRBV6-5 TGTGCCAGCAGTTACGGAGGGGGGGACACTGAAGCTTTCTTT CASSYGGGDTEAFF
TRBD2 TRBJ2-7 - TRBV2 TGTGCCAGCACCATAGCGGGAGGCTACGAGCAGTACTTC CASTIAGGYEQYF
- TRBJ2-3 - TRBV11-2 TGTGCCAGCAGCTTAGGGCACGATAACAGGGAGCGGGATACGCAGTATTTT CASSLGHDNRERDTQYF
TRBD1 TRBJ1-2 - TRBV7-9 TGTGCCAGCAGCCAGACAGGGTCCGCTAACTATGGCTACACCTTC CASSQTGSANYGYTF
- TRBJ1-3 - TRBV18 TGTGCCAGCTCCCAACCGGGTGCGGGGGGCCTAGTTCGCTCTGGAAACACCATATATTTT CASSQPGAGGLVRSGNTIYF
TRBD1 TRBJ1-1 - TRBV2 TGTGCCAGCAGTTCATACAGGGGGCGAACTGAAGCTTTCTTT CASSSYRGRTEAFF
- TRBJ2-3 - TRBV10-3 TGTGCCATCGCCGGGATTGGTACAGATACGCAGTATTTT CAIAGIGTDTQYF
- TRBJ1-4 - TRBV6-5 TGTGCCTCACAGGAGGGTAATGAAAAACTGTTTTTT CASQEGNEKLFF
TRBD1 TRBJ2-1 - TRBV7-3 TGTGCCAGCAGCTTACAGGGGACAGGGGGGTTTCATGAGCAGTTCTTC CASSLQGTGGFHEQFF
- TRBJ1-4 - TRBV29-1 TGCAGCGTTGCTAGAGAAGCCGTTAATGAAAAACTGTTTTTT CSVAREAVNEKLFF
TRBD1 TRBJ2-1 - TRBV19 TGTGCCAGTAACCCGGACAGGGTTACCAATGAGCAGTTCTTC CASNPDRVTNEQFF
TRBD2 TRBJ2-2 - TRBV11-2 TGTGCCAGCAGCTTGTTGACTAGCGGGGCCCCCGGGGAGCTGTTTTTT CASSLLTSGAPGELFF
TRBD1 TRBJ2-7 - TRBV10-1 TGCGCCAGCAGCAGGGACAGCCTTTCCTACGAGCAGTACTTC CASSRDSLSYEQYF
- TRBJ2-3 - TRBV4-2 TGTGCCAGCAGCCAAGGGGAAAGCGGTAGCACAGATACGCAGTATTTT CASSQGESGSTDTQYF
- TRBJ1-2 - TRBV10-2 TGCGCCAGCAGTGGGGGCCTCGAGCGTGGCTACACCTTC CASSGGLERGYTF
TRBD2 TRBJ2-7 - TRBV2 TGTGCCAGCATCAGAGGAACTAGCGGGGGAATCTACGAGCAGTACTTC CASIRGTSGGIYEQYF
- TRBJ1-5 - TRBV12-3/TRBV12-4 TGTGCCAGCAGCCAAAATAGCAATCAGCCCCAGCATTTT CASSQNSNQPQHF
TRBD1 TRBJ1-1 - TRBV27 TGTGCCAGCAGTAGACAGGGGCTCAACACTGAAGCTTTCTTT CASSRQGLNTEAFF
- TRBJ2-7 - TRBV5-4 TGTGCCAGCAGCTCACAAGGAGCCTACGAGCAGTACTTC CASSSQGAYEQYF
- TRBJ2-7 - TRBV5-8 TGTGCCAGCAGCTTAGCAATAAGGGGTGGAAACGAGCAGTACTTC CASSLAIRGGNEQYF
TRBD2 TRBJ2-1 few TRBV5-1 TGCGCCAGCAGCGACTTATTCGTAGCGGGGGCGAACAATGAGCAGTTCTTC CASSDLFVAGANNEQFF
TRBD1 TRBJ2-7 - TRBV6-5 TGTGCCACCAACGCCCGGGACAGGACCTACGAGCAGTACTTC CATNARDRTYEQYF
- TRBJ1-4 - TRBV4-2 TGTGCCAGCAGCCAAGGTTCGGCAGGGATGGGTGAAAAACTGTTTTTT CASSQGSAGMGEKLFF
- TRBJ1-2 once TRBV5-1 TGCGCCAGCAGCTTGACCCAAATTACCGGGGGCTATGGCTACACCTTC CASSLTQITGGYGYTF
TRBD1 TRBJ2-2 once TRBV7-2 TGTGCCAGCAGCTTTCTCGGACAGGGCCCAGACACCGGGGAGCTGTTTTTT CASSFLGQGPDTGELFF
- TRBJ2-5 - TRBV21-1 TGTGCCAGCAGCGCTATGAGGGTCCTGACGCAAGAGACCCAGTACTTC CASSAMRVLTQETQYF
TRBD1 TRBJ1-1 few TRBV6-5 TGTGCCAGCAGTATACAGGGGGACACTGAAGCTTTCTTT CASSIQGDTEAFF
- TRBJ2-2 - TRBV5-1 TGCGCCAGCAGCTACCGGGCCCCGGGGGGCCTGAACACCGGGGAGCTGTTTTTT CASSYRAPGGLNTGELFF
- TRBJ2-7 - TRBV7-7 TGTGCCAGCAGCTCTAATACAGGGAGCGAGCAGTACTTC CASSSNTGSEQYF
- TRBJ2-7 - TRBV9 TGTGCCAGCAGCGTAGCCCCCACCCGACAGACCTACGAGCAGTACTTC CASSVAPTRQTYEQYF
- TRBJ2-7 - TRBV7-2 TGTGCCAGCAGCTTAGCCTTCGGACGGGAATACGAGCAGTACTTC CASSLAFGREYEQYF
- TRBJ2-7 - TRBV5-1 TGCGCCAGCAGCTTCGCTCACGGTTCCTACGAGCAGTACTTC CASSFAHGSYEQYF
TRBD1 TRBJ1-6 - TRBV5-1 TGCGCCAGCAGCTCCCAGGGACAGGGAAATTCACCCCTCCACTTT CASSSQGQGNSPLHF
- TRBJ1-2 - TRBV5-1 TGCGCCAGCAGCTTGCGTCGGGGGGCTTTCGGCTACACCTTC CASSLRRGAFGYTF
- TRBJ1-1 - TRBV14 TGTGCCAGCAGCCAAACAGTTAACACTGAAGCTTTCTTT CASSQTVNTEAFF
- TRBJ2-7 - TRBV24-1 TGTGCCACCAGTGGGGCAGCATTCCCTTACGAGCAGTACTTC CATSGAAFPYEQYF
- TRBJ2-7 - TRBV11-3 TGTGCCAGCAGCTTAGGTGGTGCAGGGGAATACGAGCAGTACTTC CASSLGGAGEYEQYF
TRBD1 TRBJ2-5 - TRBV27 TGTGCCAGCAGTTTACTTGGACAGGGGCCCCAAGAGACCCAGTACTTC CASSLLGQGPQETQYF
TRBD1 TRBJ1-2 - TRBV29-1 TGCAGCGTTGCCGCCGGGACAGGGGGCTATGGCTACACCTTC CSVAAGTGGYGYTF
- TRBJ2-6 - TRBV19 TGTGCCAGTAGTATGCGTGGCAGGGCAGCTGGGGCCAACGTCCTGACTTTC CASSMRGRAAGANVLTF
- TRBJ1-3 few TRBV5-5 TGTGCCAGCAGCCCCGTCGGCAGTCCGATCTACAGCTCTGGAAACACCATATATTTT CASSPVGSPIYSSGNTIYF
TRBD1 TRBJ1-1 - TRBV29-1 TGCAGCGTTGACCGACAGGGGGAAAGCGCTTTCTTT CSVDRQGESAFF
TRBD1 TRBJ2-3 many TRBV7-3 TGTGCCAGCAGCCTCGACAGGGGGTGGACAGATACGCAGTATTTT CASSLDRGWTDTQYF
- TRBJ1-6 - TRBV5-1 TGCGCCAGCAGCTTGGGCCAGGGGAATTCACCCCTCCACTTT CASSLGQGNSPLHF
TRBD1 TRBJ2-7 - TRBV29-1 TGCAGCGTTGAAGATGGGACAGGGGGGTACGAGCAGTACTTC CSVEDGTGGYEQYF
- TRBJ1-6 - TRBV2 TGTGCCAGCAGGGGACTGAGTAATTCACCCCTCCACTTT CASRGLSNSPLHF